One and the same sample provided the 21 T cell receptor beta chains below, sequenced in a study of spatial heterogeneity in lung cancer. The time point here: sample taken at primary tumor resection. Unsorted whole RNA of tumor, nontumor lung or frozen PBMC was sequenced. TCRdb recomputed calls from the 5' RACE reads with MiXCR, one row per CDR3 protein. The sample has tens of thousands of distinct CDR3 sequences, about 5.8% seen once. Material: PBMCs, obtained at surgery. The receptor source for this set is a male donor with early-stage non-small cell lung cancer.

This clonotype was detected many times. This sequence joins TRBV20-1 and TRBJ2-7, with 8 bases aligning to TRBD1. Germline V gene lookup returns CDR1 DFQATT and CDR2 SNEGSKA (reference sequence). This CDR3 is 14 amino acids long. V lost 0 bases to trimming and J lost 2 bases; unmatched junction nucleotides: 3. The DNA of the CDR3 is TGCAGTGCTAGAGACAGGGGGCGTACCTACGAGCAGTACTTC. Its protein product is CSARDRGRTYEQYF.

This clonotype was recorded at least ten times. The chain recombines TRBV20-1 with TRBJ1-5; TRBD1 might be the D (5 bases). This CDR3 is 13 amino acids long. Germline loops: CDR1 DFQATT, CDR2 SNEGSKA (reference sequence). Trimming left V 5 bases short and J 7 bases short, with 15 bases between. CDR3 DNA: TGCAGTGCTGCAGGGTTCCAGGGACAGCCCCAGCATTTT. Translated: CSAAGFQGQPQHF.

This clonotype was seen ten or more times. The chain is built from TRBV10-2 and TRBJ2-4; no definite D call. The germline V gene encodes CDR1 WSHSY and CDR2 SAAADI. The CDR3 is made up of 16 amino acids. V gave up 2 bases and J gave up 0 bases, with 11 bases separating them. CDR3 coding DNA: TGCGCCAGCAGTGAGGGACCTTTTCTAGCCAAAAACATTCAGTACTTC. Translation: CASSEGPFLAKNIQYF.

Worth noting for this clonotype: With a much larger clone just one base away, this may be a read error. CDR3 loop: CASRRTGVVGSEQYF. The CDR3 DNA sequence: TGTGCCAGCAGAAGGACAGGGGTGGTTGGGAGCGAGCAGTACTTC. This rearrangement joins TRBV6-5 to TRBJ2-7; 9 bases are shared with TRBD1. The trim removed 6 bases at V and 6 bases at J, leaving 12 bases unmatched. Germline CDR1 MNHEY, CDR2 SVGAGI. The CDR3 loop spans 15 amino acids.

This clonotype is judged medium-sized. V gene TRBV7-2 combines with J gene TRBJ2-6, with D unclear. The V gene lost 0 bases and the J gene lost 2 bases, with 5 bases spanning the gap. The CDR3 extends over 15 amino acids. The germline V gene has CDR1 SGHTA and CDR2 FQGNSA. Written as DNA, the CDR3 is TGTGCCAGCAGCTTAGCGGGTCCTGGGGCCAACGTCCTGACTTTC. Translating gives CASSLAGPGANVLTF.

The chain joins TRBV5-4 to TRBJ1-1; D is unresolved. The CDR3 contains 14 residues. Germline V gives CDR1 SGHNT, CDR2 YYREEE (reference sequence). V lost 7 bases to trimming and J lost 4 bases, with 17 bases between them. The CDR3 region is CASGRDIPITEAFF. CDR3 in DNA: TGTGCCAGCGGCCGAGACATTCCTATCACTGAAGCTTTCTTT.

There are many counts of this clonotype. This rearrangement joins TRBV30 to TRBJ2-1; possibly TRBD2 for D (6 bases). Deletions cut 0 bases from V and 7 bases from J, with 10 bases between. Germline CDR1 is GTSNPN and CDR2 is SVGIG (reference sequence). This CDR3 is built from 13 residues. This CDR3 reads CAWSVRLANEQFF. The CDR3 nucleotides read TGTGCCTGGAGTGTCAGGCTAGCGAATGAGCAGTTCTTC.

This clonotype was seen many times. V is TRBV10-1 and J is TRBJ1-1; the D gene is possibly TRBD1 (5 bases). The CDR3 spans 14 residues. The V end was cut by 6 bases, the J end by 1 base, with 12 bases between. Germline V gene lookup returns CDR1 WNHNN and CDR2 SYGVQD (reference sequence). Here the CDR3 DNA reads TGCGCCAGCAGCGGGGGGTTGCCGAACACTGAAGCTTTCTTT. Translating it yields CASSGGLPNTEAFF.

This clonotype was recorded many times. CDR3 sequence: CSATLASNEQFF. CDR3 in DNA: TGCAGTGCTACTCTAGCGAGCAATGAGCAGTTCTTC. This sequence joins TRBV20-1 and TRBJ2-1; a weak D match, TRBD2 (6 bases). The CDR3 is made up of 12 amino acids. The V end lost 4 bases, the J end lost 6 bases, and 10 bases lay between the germline ends. The germline V gene has CDR1 DFQATT and CDR2 SNEGSKA (reference sequence).

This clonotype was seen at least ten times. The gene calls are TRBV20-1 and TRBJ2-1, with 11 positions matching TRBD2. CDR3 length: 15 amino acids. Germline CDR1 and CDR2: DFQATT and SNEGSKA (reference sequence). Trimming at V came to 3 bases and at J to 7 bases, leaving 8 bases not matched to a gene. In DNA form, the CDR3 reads TGCAGTGCTAGCGGTAGCGGGGGGGCAAAAAATGAGCAGTTCTTC. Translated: CSASGSGGAKNEQFF.

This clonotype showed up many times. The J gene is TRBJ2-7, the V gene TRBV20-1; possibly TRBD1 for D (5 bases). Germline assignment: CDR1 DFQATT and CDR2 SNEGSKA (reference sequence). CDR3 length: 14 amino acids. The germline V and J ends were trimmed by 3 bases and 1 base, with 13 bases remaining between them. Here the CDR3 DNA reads TGCAGTGCTAGTCTACAGGCTTTATCCTACGAGCAGTACTTC. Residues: CSASLQALSYEQYF.

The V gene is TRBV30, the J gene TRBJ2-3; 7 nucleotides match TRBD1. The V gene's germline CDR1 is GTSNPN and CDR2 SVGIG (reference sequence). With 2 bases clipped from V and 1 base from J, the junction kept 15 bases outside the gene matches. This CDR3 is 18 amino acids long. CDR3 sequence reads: CAWSSIIGQVVGTDTQYF. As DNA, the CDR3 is TGTGCCTGGAGTTCTATCATAGGACAGGTCGTCGGCACAGATACGCAGTATTTT.

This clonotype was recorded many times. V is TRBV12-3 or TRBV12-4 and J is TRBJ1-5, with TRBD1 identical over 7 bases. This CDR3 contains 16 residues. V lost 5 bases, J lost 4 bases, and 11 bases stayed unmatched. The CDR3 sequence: CASSPSEGARNQPQHF. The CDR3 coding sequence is TGTGCCAGCAGTCCCTCGGAGGGGGCGCGTAATCAGCCCCAGCATTTT.

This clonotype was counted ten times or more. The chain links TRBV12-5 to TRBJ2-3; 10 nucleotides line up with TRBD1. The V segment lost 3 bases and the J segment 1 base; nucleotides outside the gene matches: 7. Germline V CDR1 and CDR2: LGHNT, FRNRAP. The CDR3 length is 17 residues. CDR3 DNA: TGTGCTAGTGGTTTTGGACAGGGGGGGTTAGGCACAGATACGCAGTATTTT. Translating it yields CASGFGQGGLGTDTQYF.

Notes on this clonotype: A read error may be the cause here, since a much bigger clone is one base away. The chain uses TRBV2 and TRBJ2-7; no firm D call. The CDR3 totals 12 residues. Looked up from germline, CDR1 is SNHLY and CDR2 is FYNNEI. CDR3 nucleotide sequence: TGTGCCAGCAGTGGGGCAGTGAACGAGCTGTACTTC. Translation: CASSGAVNELYF.

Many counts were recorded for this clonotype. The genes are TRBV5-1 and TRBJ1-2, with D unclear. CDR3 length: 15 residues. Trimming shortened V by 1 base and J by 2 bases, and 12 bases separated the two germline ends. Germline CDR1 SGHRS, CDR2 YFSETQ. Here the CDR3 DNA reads TGCGCCAGCAGCTTGTTGAGTTTAGGCAACTATGGCTACACCTTC. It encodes CASSLLSLGNYGYTF. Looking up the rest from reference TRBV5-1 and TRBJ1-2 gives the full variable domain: KAGVTQTPRYLIKTRGQQVTLSCSPISGHRSVSWYQQTPGQGLQFLFEYFSETQRNKGNFPGRFSGRQFSNSRSEMNVSTLELGDSALYLCASSLLSLGNYGYTFGSGTRLTVV.

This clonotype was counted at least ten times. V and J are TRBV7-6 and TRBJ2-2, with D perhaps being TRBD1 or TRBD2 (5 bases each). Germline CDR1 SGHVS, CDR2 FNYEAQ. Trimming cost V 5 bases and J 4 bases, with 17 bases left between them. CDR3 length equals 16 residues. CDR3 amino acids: CASSPGNPRGTGELFF. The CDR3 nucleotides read TGTGCCAGCAGCCCCGGAAATCCGAGGGGCACCGGGGAGCTGTTTTTT.

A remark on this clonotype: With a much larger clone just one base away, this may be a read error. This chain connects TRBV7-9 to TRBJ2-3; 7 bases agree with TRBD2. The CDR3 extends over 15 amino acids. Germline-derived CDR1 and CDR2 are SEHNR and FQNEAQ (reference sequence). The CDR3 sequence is CANSGQRGRTDTQYF. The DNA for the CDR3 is TGTGCCAACAGCGGCCAGCGGGGACGCACAGATACGCAGTATTTT. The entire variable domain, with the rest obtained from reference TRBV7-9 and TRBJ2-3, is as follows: DTGVSQNPRHKITKRGQNVTFRCDPISEHNRLYWYRQTLGQGPEFLTYFQNEAQLEKSRLLSDRFSAERPKGSFSTLEIQRTEQGDSAMYLCANSGQRGRTDTQYFGPGTRLTVL.

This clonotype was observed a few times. CDR3 region: CASSYGTRQETQYF. For the CDR3, the DNA is TGTGCCAGCAGCTACGGGACTAGACAAGAGACCCAGTACTTC. The rearrangement uses TRBV5-6 and TRBJ2-5; 8 nucleotides align to TRBD2. Germline CDR1 is SGHDT and CDR2 is YYEEEE. Losses at the gene ends were 3 bases for V and 2 bases for J; bases not matched to a gene: 3. The CDR3 spans 14 residues.

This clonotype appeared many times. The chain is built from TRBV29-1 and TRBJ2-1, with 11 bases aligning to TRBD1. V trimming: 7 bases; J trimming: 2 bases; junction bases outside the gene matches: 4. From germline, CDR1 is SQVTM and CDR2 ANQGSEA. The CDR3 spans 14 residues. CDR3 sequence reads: CSDRGQGAYNEQFF. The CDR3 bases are TGCAGCGATCGGGGACAGGGGGCCTACAATGAGCAGTTCTTC.

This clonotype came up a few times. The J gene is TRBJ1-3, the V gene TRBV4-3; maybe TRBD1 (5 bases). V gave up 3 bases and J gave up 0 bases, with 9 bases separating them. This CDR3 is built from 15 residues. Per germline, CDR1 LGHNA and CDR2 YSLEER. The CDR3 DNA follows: TGCGCCAGCAGCCAGGGGGGGTTCTCTGGAAACACCATATATTTT. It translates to CASSQGGFSGNTIYF.